The clone carrying this T cell receptor beta chain was picked up many times. Its antigen is not identified. The CDR3 is 13 residues long. Trimming took off 1 base at V and 4 bases at J, with 7 bases between the two ends. TCRbeta libraries were built with three rounds of nested PCR, modified from ARM-PCR. TCRdb reprocessed the multiplex PCR reads with MiXCR, giving one entry per CDR3 protein. The profile covers more than 60,000 distinct CDR3 sequences, with 75% to 85% appearing a single time and 35% to 50% taken by the ten largest. The data derive from a study of tumor and adjacent non-tumor tissue in lung cancer. The wider study: Samples averaged about 4.2 million productive TCRbeta reads each.

No cell sorting was done before RNA was extracted from the tissue. Distant lung tissue was collected more than 3 cm away from the tumor edge. Whole-study findings and limits: TCR diversity was significantly greater in tumor than normal lung tissue.

The rearrangement uses TRBV12-3 or TRBV12-4 and TRBJ1-2; no definite D call. The clonotype originates from a man aged 55 to 69 with non-small cell lung cancer. Sequencing used distant non-tumor lung tissue. The CDR3 here is CASSLGGGYGYTF. CDR3 DNA: TGTGCCAGCAGTTTAGGAGGAGGCTATGGCTACACCTTC.